These 17 T cell receptor beta chains were all obtained from the same sample, sequenced in a study of human T cells and chemical hapten exposure. A single record per CDR3 protein comes from TCRdb applying MiXCR to the RACE reads. The sample includes about 85,000 distinct CDR3 sequences, roughly 10% of them seen just once. The time point denotes: patch test 2, 6 weeks after DPC sensitization. As for treatment: therapeutic diphenylcyclopropenone sensitization with weekly scalp DPC. The starting material was whole blood, obtained in connection with sensitization to the hapten diphenylcyclopropenone (DPC). The receptor source for this set is a man between 18 and 29 years old with alopecia areata. Some clones in this sample may be carry-over from other donors' samples.

This sequence joins TRBV11-2 and TRBJ2-7, with 10 bases matching TRBD2. The CDR3 consists of 17 residues. Germline values: CDR1 SGHAT, CDR2 FQNNGV. The junction had 13 bases not matched to a gene; V was cut back by 5 bases and J by 3 bases. CDR3 residues: CASSPRVAGGPVYEQYF. CDR3 sequence (DNA): TGTGCCAGCAGCCCCCGGGTAGCGGGGGGCCCGGTCTACGAGCAGTACTTC.

This clonotype has just a few counts. The V gene is TRBV19, the J gene TRBJ2-1, with unresolved D. The CDR3 length is 15 residues. From germline, CDR1 is LNHDA and CDR2 SQIVND (reference sequence). The ends were cut back, 1 base at V and 8 bases at J, with 15 bases in the middle. The CDR3 DNA sequence: TGTGCCAGTAGTATAGTAACGGCTGATCACTATGAGCAGTTCTTC. Amino acids: CASSIVTADHYEQFF.

This clonotype appeared a few times. The genes are TRBV11-2 and TRBJ2-1; TRBD2 agrees at 7 bases. This CDR3 has 11 residues. Germline assignment: CDR1 SGHAT and CDR2 FQNNGV. V gave up 11 bases and J gave up 5 bases; unmatched junction bases: 3. The CDR3 bases are TGTGCCTGGGAGGGTGACAATGAGCAGTTCTTC. Protein sequence: CAWEGDNEQFF.

The chain couples TRBV20-1 to TRBJ1-2; TRBD1 aligns across 8 bases. Trimming removed 7 bases from V and 7 bases from J; junction bases left unmatched: 11. This CDR3 spans 13 amino acids. Germline CDR1 reads DFQATT; CDR2 reads SNEGSKA (reference sequence). The CDR3 protein is CSVNSGGLTGYTF. CDR3 DNA: TGCAGTGTTAATTCAGGGGGCCTGACTGGCTACACCTTC.

This clonotype was picked up many times. This chain's CDR3 is CASSPFSRDKETQYF. The CDR3 region has the DNA TGTGCCAGCAGTCCGTTTTCCAGGGACAAGGAGACCCAGTACTTC. The V and J genes are TRBV27 and TRBJ2-5; TRBD1 might be the D (6 bases). Germline CDR1 is MNHEY and CDR2 is SMNVEV (reference sequence). The V end lost 5 bases, the J end lost 5 bases, and 18 bases lay between the germline ends. The CDR3 totals 15 residues.

This rearrangement joins TRBV7-2 to TRBJ2-1, with 7 nucleotides matching TRBD1. Germline V gene lookup returns CDR1 SGHTA and CDR2 FQGNSA. Losses at the gene ends were 5 bases for V and 9 bases for J; bases not matched to a gene: 7. The CDR3 extends over 13 amino acids. CDR3 DNA: TGTGCCAGCAGCCAATCACAGGGGAGTGAGCAGTTCTTC. Translating it yields CASSQSQGSEQFF.

V and J are TRBV7-3 and TRBJ2-3; TRBD2 agrees at 10 bases. This CDR3 has 15 amino acids. The V and J ends lost 2 bases and 4 bases, in that order; junction bases with no gene match: 3. Germline loops: CDR1 SGHTA, CDR2 FQGTGA. DNA for the CDR3: TGTGCCAGCAGCTTACGCCTAGCGGGGGCAGATACGCAGTATTTT. Its translation: CASSLRLAGADTQYF.

This clonotype was found a few times. CDR3 sequence reads: CASSEMTAYGYTF. CDR3 DNA: TGTGCCAGCAGTGAGATGACGGCCTATGGCTACACCTTC. This chain uses TRBV6-1 with TRBJ1-2; D is undetermined. The germline V gene has CDR1 MNHNS and CDR2 SASEGT. The CDR3 has 13 amino acids. V lost 3 bases and J lost 4, with 9 bases in between.

This clonotype occurred a few times. The chain has TRBV5-3 and TRBJ2-1; tentative D call: TRBD1 (5 bases). TRBV5-3 is labeled an ORF, and its function is uncertain. There are 18 residues in the CDR3. Between the trimmed V and J ends, which lost 2 bases and 1 base, there was a span of 19 bases. The CDR3 is CARSLGHPSTISYNEQFF. Written as DNA, the CDR3 is TGTGCCAGAAGCTTAGGACATCCGTCCACAATTTCCTACAATGAGCAGTTCTTC.

The V call is TRBV6-5, the J call TRBJ2-3; TRBD1 or TRBD2 may be the D gene (6 bases each). V gave up 2 bases and J gave up 5 bases, with 11 bases separating them. This CDR3 is 14 amino acids long. CDR1 and CDR2 (germline): MNHEY, SVGAGI. The CDR3 is CASSYVGGRDTQYF. The CDR3 region has the DNA TGTGCCAGCAGTTACGTGGGGGGCCGAGATACGCAGTATTTT.

This clonotype was detected many times. The chain uses TRBV12-5 and TRBJ2-7; D possibly corresponds to TRBD2 (5 bases). The CDR3 loop spans 12 amino acids. V gave up 1 base and J gave up 13 bases, with 14 bases separating them. Germline values: CDR1 LGHNT, CDR2 FRNRAP. The CDR3 region is CASGLGPGSYYV. DNA of the CDR3: TGTGCTAGTGGTTTGGGCCCTGGGAGCTATTACGTC.

The rearrangement uses TRBV28 and TRBJ2-7; D is uncertain. Germline V gene data show CDR1 as MDHEN and CDR2 as SYDVKM. Trimming took 7 bases from V and 3 from J, leaving 13 bases between them. There are 13 residues in the CDR3. The CDR3 protein is CASNVERDYEQYF. The CDR3 bases are TGTGCCAGCAATGTGGAACGAGACTACGAGCAGTACTTC.

Ten or more counts support this clonotype. V and J are TRBV29-1 and TRBJ2-5; D assignment may be TRBD1 or TRBD2 (5 bases each). The CDR3 is 14 amino acids. Germline CDR1 is SQVTM and CDR2 is ANQGSEA. V lost 3 bases, J lost 3 bases, and 14 bases lay in between. The CDR3 coding sequence is TGCAGCGTTGACGGGGTAGGGGTGGAAGAGACCCAGTACTTC. Protein sequence: CSVDGVGVEETQYF.

This clonotype has only a few counts. V usage is TRBV5-4 and J usage is TRBJ2-1; D possibly matches TRBD1 or TRBD2 (6 bases each). Trimming removed 0 bases from V and 7 bases from J, with 14 bases in between. The CDR3 loop spans 15 amino acids. Germline CDR1 reads SGHNT; CDR2 reads YYREEE (reference sequence). CDR3 protein: CASSLAGAGSNEQFF. DNA for the CDR3: TGTGCCAGCAGCTTGGCGGGGGCCGGTAGTAATGAGCAGTTCTTC.

This clonotype was seen only a few times. The rearrangement links TRBV11-2 to TRBJ2-4; possible D gene TRBD1, 6 bases. The CDR3 has 16 amino acids. Looked up from germline, CDR1 is SGHAT and CDR2 is FQNNGV. The germline V and J ends were trimmed by 6 bases and 9 bases, with 24 bases remaining between them. The CDR3: CASSRRGDQGWRIQYF. The CDR3 nucleotides read TGTGCCAGCAGTCGTCGAGGTGATCAGGGGTGGCGCATTCAGTACTTC.

This sequence joins TRBV6-5 and TRBJ1-2; TRBD1 agrees at 7 bases. V trimming: 4 bases; J trimming: 4 bases; junction bases outside the gene matches: 12. The CDR3 is 16 residues long. Germline CDR1 is MNHEY and CDR2 is SVGAGI. DNA for the CDR3: TGTGCCAGCAGTTGCTCGAGATCCCCAGGGGGCTATGGCTACACCTTC. This sequence encodes CASSCSRSPGGYGYTF.

This clonotype was counted at least ten times. V is TRBV6-5 and J is TRBJ1-2; D perhaps matches TRBD1 (6 bases). CDR1 is MNHEY, CDR2 SVGAGI, per germline. The CDR3 spans 14 residues. V was cut by 6 bases and J by 0 bases, with 11 bases left in between. The CDR3: CASSSRTANYGYTF. CDR3 coding DNA: TGTGCCAGCAGCTCTAGGACAGCTAACTATGGCTACACCTTC.